The 20 T cell receptor beta chains in this list originate from one sample, sequenced in a study of T cell responses to AZD1222 COVID-19 vaccine. Here immunoSEQ multiplex PCR was the method, and the copy in TCRdb shows in-frame clones only, minus some. The sample has 140,000 or so clones; about 89% are singletons. This material consisted of peripheral blood, taken 28 days after the second dose of the MenACWY control vaccine. These receptors were collected from an adult who received the MenACWY meningococcal vaccine as a control.

The chain couples TRBV7-3 to TRBJ1-2; TRBD1 is a possible D gene (6 bases). The V end was cut by 5 bases, the J end by 8 bases, with 15 bases between. Germline CDR1 is SGHTA and CDR2 is FQGTGA. CDR3 size: 13 residues. The CDR3: CASSREGGGGYTF. In nucleotides, the CDR3 is TGTGCCAGCAGCCGAGAGGGGGGAGGCGGCTACACCTTC. Looking up the rest from reference TRBV7-3 and TRBJ1-2 gives the full variable domain: GAGVSQTPSNKVTEKGKYVELRCDPISGHTALYWYRQSLGQGPEFLIYFQGTGAADDSGLPNDRFFAVRPEGSVSTLKIQRTERGDSAVYLCASSREGGGGYTFGSGTRLTVV.

The rearrangement links TRBV6-6 to TRBJ2-3; D not certain. Trimming took 10 bases from V and 6 from J, leaving 11 bases between them. The CDR3 covers 11 residues. CDR1 MNHNY and CDR2 SVGAGI come from the germline V gene (reference sequence). This CDR3 reads CATSLADTQYF. The CDR3, as DNA: TGTGCCACCAGCTTGGCGGATACGCAGTATTTT.

This clone was counted only a few times. The chain employs TRBV6-5 and TRBJ1-4; 7 nucleotides line up with TRBD1. V was pared by 8 bases and J by 3 bases, with 6 bases of the junction left unmatched. Germline V gene sequence: CDR1 MNHEY, CDR2 SVGAGI. CDR3 length: 14 amino acids. This CDR3 is CASSTGAPNEKLFF. The CDR3 DNA sequence: TGTGCCAGCTCTACAGGGGCTCCTAATGAAAAACTGTTTTTT.

CDR3 region: CASSWGLAGVTQANVLTF. The CDR3 nucleotides read TGCGCCAGCAGCTGGGGACTAGCGGGTGTCACTCAGGCCAACGTCCTGACTTTC. The chain carries TRBV5-1 and TRBJ2-6; 12 positions match TRBD2. The CDR3 is made up of 18 amino acids. The ends lost 3 bases at V and 6 bases at J; junction bases unmatched: 10. Germline CDR1 reads SGHRS; CDR2 reads YFSETQ.

J is TRBJ2-3 and V is TRBV13; TRBD2 aligns across 7 bases. Germline CDR1 PRHDT, CDR2 FYEKMQ (reference sequence). V lost 10 bases to trimming and J lost 1 base; unmatched junction nucleotides: 14. The CDR3 has 16 residues. The CDR3 region is CAMVEGRLACTDTQYF. The CDR3 DNA is TGTGCCATGGTGGAGGGAAGACTAGCTTGCACAGATACGCAGTATTTT.

The chain joins TRBV7-3 to TRBJ2-5, with D perhaps assigned TRBD1 or TRBD2 (6 bases each). Per germline, CDR1 SGHTA and CDR2 FQGTGA. The V gene lost 3 bases and the J gene lost 3 bases, with 14 bases spanning the gap. This CDR3 contains 15 residues. This CDR3 is CASSFQPGAEETQYF. The CDR3 DNA follows: TGTGCCAGCAGCTTCCAACCGGGGGCGGAAGAGACCCAGTACTTC.

The genes are TRBV14 and TRBJ2-5; possible D gene TRBD1, 5 bases. There are 15 residues in the CDR3. Trimming shortened V by 0 bases and J by 7 bases, and 15 bases separated the two germline ends. CDR1 and CDR2 from the germline V gene are SGHDN and FVKESK. The CDR3 is CASSQEGLWQGTQYF. Written as DNA, the CDR3 is TGTGCCAGCAGCCAAGAGGGCCTTTGGCAGGGGACCCAGTACTTC.

The V gene is TRBV7-2, the J gene TRBJ2-1; perhaps TRBD2 as D (5 bases). This CDR3 has 16 amino acids. V gave up 0 bases and J gave up 4 bases, with 13 bases separating them. Germline V gene lookup returns CDR1 SGHTA and CDR2 FQGNSA. The CDR3 region is CASSLAESGNYNEQFF. CDR3 sequence (DNA): TGTGCCAGCAGCTTAGCTGAGTCCGGGAATTACAATGAGCAGTTCTTC.

This clone was seen only once. The rearrangement links TRBV7-8 to TRBJ1-1; D is uncertain. The CDR3 runs to 16 residues. The germline V and J ends were trimmed by 2 bases and 1 base, with 14 bases remaining between them. CDR1 SGHVS and CDR2 FQNEAQ come from the germline V gene. The CDR3 sequence: CASSLNFPAPNTEAFF. The CDR3 DNA is TGTGCCAGCAGCTTAAATTTCCCAGCTCCGAACACTGAAGCTTTCTTT.

This clone occurred once. The V gene is TRBV7-8, the J gene TRBJ2-3; 12 positions agree with TRBD2. Germline V CDR1 and CDR2: SGHVS, FQNEAQ. The CDR3 totals 18 residues. The junction had 11 bases not matched to a gene; V was cut back by 3 bases and J by 4 bases. The CDR3 spells CASSFTSGGNLGADTQYF. The CDR3 DNA reads TGTGCCAGCAGCTTCACTAGCGGGGGGAATTTGGGTGCAGATACGCAGTATTTT.

V is TRBV28 and J is TRBJ1-2; 8 nucleotides align to TRBD1. This CDR3 contains 14 residues. Germline values: CDR1 MDHEN, CDR2 SYDVKM. V trimming: 5 bases; J trimming: 3 bases; junction bases outside the gene matches: 5. The CDR3: CASSTPDRDYGYTF. CDR3 nucleotide sequence: TGTGCCAGCAGTACCCCGGACAGGGACTATGGCTACACCTTC.

This chain joins TRBV25-1 and TRBJ1-6; D possibly corresponds to TRBD1 (6 bases). The CDR3 contains 14 residues. Germline V gene data show CDR1 as MGHDK and CDR2 as SYGVNS. Trimming stripped 3 bases from V and 10 bases from J, with 13 bases between. The CDR3 is CASSDFQGSSPLHF. CDR3 in DNA: TGTGCCAGCAGTGACTTCCAGGGGAGCTCACCCCTCCACTTT.

The V call is TRBV7-8, the J call TRBJ2-7; D not certain. The V end was cut by 1 base, the J end by 3 bases, with 10 bases between. Looked up from germline, CDR1 is SGHVS and CDR2 is FQNEAQ. The CDR3 spans 14 residues. CDR3 nucleotide sequence: TGTGCCAGCAGCTTAGAGGGCGGCTTCTACGAGCAGTACTTC. Translating gives CASSLEGGFYEQYF.

This chain connects TRBV12-3 or TRBV12-4 to TRBJ1-1; D not certain. This CDR3 spans 11 amino acids. The V and J ends lost 6 bases and 7 bases respectively, with 9 bases between them. The CDR3 sequence is CASRPEIEAFF. DNA for the CDR3: TGTGCCAGCAGGCCGGAGATTGAAGCTTTCTTT.

The genes are TRBV7-4 and TRBJ1-3; D is unresolved. Per the germline V gene, CDR1 is SGHVT and CDR2 is SQSDAQ. The ends were cut back, 1 base at V and 4 bases at J, with 5 bases in the middle. The CDR3 is made up of 13 amino acids. The CDR3 loop is CASSLGKGNTIYF. CDR3 nucleotide sequence: TGTGCCAGCAGCTTAGGAAAGGGAAACACCATATATTTT.

V and J are TRBV5-4 and TRBJ1-2; no clear D gene. CDR1 and CDR2 (germline): SGHNT, YYREEE (reference sequence). The CDR3 totals 16 residues. Trimming shortened V by 4 bases and J by 0 bases, and 16 bases separated the two germline ends. CDR3 in DNA: TGTGCCAGCAGCCTGTTCGCTTTGGCAGCTAACTATGGCTACACCTTC. Protein product: CASSLFALAANYGYTF.

This sequence joins TRBV19 and TRBJ2-7; D perhaps matches TRBD2 (5 bases). V was cut by 1 base and J by 4 bases, with 14 bases left in between. CDR1 is LNHDA and CDR2 is SQIVND in the germline V gene (reference sequence). This CDR3 is built from 15 residues. The CDR3 DNA is TGTGCCAGTAGTATAGGACGGAGGCAAACTTACGAGCAGTACTTC. It encodes CASSIGRRQTYEQYF.

The chain links TRBV28 to TRBJ2-3; 8 bases are shared with TRBD2. The V gene's germline CDR1 is MDHEN and CDR2 SYDVKM. The V segment lost 4 bases and the J segment 1 base; nucleotides outside the gene matches: 4. The length of the CDR3 is 15 residues. CDR3 bases: TGTGCCAGCAGTTCGGGAGGGGCCGGCACAGATACGCAGTATTTT. Translation: CASSSGGAGTDTQYF.

The chain combines TRBV7-2 with TRBJ1-2; D may be TRBD1 (5 bases). V was shortened by 5 bases and J by 2 bases, with 12 bases between the two germline ends. CDR1 is SGHTA, CDR2 FQGNSA, per germline. This CDR3 spans 14 amino acids. CDR3 residues: CASSPGGENYGYTF. Here the CDR3 DNA reads TGTGCCAGCAGCCCTGGGGGGGAGAACTATGGCTACACCTTC.

The chain uses TRBV12-3 or TRBV12-4 and TRBJ2-7; D is unresolved. V lost 3 bases and J 6 bases, leaving 9 bases between the germline ends. The CDR3 covers 12 residues. The CDR3 DNA reads as TGTGCCAGCAGTTTCCTGACCGGCGAGCAGTACTTC. Amino acids: CASSFLTGEQYF.